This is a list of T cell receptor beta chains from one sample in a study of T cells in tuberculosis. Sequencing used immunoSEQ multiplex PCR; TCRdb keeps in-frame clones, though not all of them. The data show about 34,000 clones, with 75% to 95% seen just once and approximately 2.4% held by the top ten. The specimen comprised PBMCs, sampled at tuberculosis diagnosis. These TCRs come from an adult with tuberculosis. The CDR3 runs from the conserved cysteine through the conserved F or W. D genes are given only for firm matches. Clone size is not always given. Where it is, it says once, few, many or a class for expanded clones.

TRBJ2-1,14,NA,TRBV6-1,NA,TGTGCCAGCAGTGAGAGGGGGGGCCAAAGTGAGCAGTTCTTC,CASSERGGQSEQFF
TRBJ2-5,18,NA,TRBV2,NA,TGTGCCAGCAGTGAAGCGCTCCTAGCCGACAGGCCGAAGAGGACCCAGTACTTC,CASSEALLADRPKRTQYF
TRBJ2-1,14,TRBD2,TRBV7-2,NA,TGTGCCAGCAGCTTAGTGGCTAGCGGGGGGGAAGCGTTCTTC,CASSLVASGGEAFF
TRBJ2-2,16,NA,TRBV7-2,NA,TGTGCCAGCAGCTTAGCTGGACTGCCGAACACCGGGGAGCTGTTTTTT,CASSLAGLPNTGELFF
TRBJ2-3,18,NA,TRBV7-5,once,TGTGTCAGAAGCTTAATGGGCTTTCTAGCGGGGTGGGCAGATACGCAGTATTTT,CVRSLMGFLAGWADTQYF
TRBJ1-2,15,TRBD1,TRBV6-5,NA,TGTGCCAGCAGTTACTCGGAGACAGGGGGCTATGGCTACACCTTC,CASSYSETGGYGYTF
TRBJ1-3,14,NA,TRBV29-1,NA,TGCAGCGTTTATCTCAGGGGCGCCGGAAACACCATATATTTT,CSVYLRGAGNTIYF
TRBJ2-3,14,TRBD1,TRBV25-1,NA,TGTGCCAGCACTTTAGGACAGGGGCAAGGTACGCAGTATTTT,CASTLGQGQGTQYF
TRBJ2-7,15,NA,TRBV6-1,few,TGTGCCAGCAGTGAATCCAGGGGTGGGCCCTACGAGCAGTACTTC,CASSESRGGPYEQYF
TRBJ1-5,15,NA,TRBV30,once,TGTGCCTGGAGCGCACTATCCGGGTCGTATCAGCCCCAGCATTTT,CAWSALSGSYQPQHF
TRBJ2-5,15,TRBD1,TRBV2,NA,TGTGCCAGCAGTCTCACAGGGGGCGCCTGGGAGACCCAGTACTTC,CASSLTGGAWETQYF
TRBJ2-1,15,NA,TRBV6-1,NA,TGTGCCAGCAGTGCCAGGGTGAACTCCTACAATGAGCAGTTCTTC,CASSARVNSYNEQFF
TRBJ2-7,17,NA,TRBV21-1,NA,TGTGCCAGCAGCAACTGGCGGGGGGCTGGGGAATCCTACGAGCAGTACTTC,CASSNWRGAGESYEQYF
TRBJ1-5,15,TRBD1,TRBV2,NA,TGTGCCAGCATTGAGGACAGGGCGAGCAATCAGCCCCAGCATTTT,CASIEDRASNQPQHF
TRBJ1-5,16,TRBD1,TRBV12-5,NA,TGTGCTAGTGGCTCGACAGGGTTTAATAGCAATCAGCCCCAGCATTTT,CASGSTGFNSNQPQHF
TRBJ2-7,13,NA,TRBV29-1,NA,TGCAGCGTTGCACCGGGTGACTCCTACGAGCAGTACTTC,CSVAPGDSYEQYF
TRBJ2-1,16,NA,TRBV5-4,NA,TGTGCCAGCAGCTTGTGGAGGGGAGGCTCCTACAATGAGCAGTTCTTC,CASSLWRGGSYNEQFF
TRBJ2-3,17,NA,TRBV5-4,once,TGTGCCAGCAGCTCGCCCAAGGAGCGGGCTAGCACAGATACGCAGTATTTT,CASSSPKERASTDTQYF
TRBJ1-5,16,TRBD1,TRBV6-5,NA,TGTGCCAGCAGTTACCGCGCCCCAGGGGGAAATCAGCCCCAGCATTTT,CASSYRAPGGNQPQHF
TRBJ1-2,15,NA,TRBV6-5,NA,TGTGCCAGCAGTTACTCAAAGCAGAGAGGGTATGGCTACACCTTC,CASSYSKQRGYGYTF
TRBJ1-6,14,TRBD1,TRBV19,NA,TGTGCCAGTAGCCATGGGACAGACAATTCACCCCTCCACTTT,CASSHGTDNSPLHF
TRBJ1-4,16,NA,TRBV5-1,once,TGCGCCAGCAGCTTGGGATCCTGGGGCGCTAATGAAAAACTGTTTTTT,CASSLGSWGANEKLFF
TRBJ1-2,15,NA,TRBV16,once,TGTGCCAGCAGCCAATCGCCGGGGAGCGTTTATGGCTACACCTTC,CASSQSPGSVYGYTF
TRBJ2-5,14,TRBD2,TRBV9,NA,TGTGCCAGCAGTGGAGGGGCGGGGGGCGAGACCCAGTACTTC,CASSGGAGGETQYF
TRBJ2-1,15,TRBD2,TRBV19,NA,TGTGCCAGTAGTATAAGCGGGGGGACCTACAATGAGCAGTTCTTC,CASSISGGTYNEQFF
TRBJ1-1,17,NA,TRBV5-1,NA,TGCGCCAGCAGCTTGACGCGGACACCTAGGGCGAACACTGAAGCTTTCTTT,CASSLTRTPRANTEAFF
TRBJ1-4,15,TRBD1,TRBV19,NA,TGTGCCAGTAGCTTTACAGGGGGCGCGGGAGAAAAACTGTTTTTT,CASSFTGGAGEKLFF
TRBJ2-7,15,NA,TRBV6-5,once,TGTGCCAGCAGCCTTGGGCGGGGTGAGTCCTACGAGCAGTACTTC,CASSLGRGESYEQYF
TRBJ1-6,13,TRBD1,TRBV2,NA,TGTGCCAGCAGATCAGGGGGTAATTCACCCCTCCACTTT,CASRSGGNSPLHF
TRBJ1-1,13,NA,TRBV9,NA,TGTGCCAGCAGCAAAGTTGGAGACCGTGGAGCTTTCTTT,CASSKVGDRGAFF
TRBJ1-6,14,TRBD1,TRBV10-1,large,TGCGCCAGCAGTGACGACAGGGGAAATTCACCCCTCCACTTT,CASSDDRGNSPLHF
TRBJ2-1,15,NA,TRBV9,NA,TGTGCCAGCAGCGCTAGGACAGCTTCCTACAATGAGCAGTTCTTC,CASSARTASYNEQFF
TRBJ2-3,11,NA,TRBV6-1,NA,TGTGCCAGCTTAAGGGGAGATACGCAGTATTTT,CASLRGDTQYF
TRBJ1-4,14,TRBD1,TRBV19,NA,TGTGCCAGTAGCCCAACAGGGGGCAATGAAAAACTGTTTTTT,CASSPTGGNEKLFF
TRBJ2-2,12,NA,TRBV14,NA,TGTGCCAGCAGCCCATACAAGGGGGAGCTGTTTTTT,CASSPYKGELFF
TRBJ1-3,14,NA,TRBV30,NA,TGTGCCTGGAGTCCAGGGGACTCTGGAAACACCATATATTTT,CAWSPGDSGNTIYF
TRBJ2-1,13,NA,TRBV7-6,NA,TGTGCCAGCAGCTTAGCCAGCTACAATGAGCAGTTCTTC,CASSLASYNEQFF
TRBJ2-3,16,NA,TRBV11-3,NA,TGTGCCAGCAGCCTGGGGAGGGGGGTGAGCACAGATACGCAGTATTTT,CASSLGRGVSTDTQYF
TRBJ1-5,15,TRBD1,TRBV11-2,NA,TGTGCCAGCAGCTGGGCAGGGGGCCTCGGTCAGCCCCAGCATTTT,CASSWAGGLGQPQHF
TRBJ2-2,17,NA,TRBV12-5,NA,TGTGCTAGTGGTTTGGTACTAGGCGGCTCGAACACCGGGGAGCTGTTTTTT,CASGLVLGGSNTGELFF
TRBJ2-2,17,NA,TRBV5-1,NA,TGCGCCAGCAGCTTGAGGGTTGTGGGGGCGCGAACCGGGGAGCTGTTTTTT,CASSLRVVGARTGELFF
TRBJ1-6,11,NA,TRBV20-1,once,TGCATATGGGAGGAGAATTCACCCCTCCACTTT,CIWEENSPLHF
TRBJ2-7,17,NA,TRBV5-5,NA,TGTGCCAGCAGCTTGGTGAGAGGGGGGGTCGGACACTACGAGCAGTACTTC,CASSLVRGGVGHYEQYF
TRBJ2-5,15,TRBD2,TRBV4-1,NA,TGCGCCAGCAGCCGCGGGACTAGCTTCCAAGAGACCCAGTACTTC,CASSRGTSFQETQYF
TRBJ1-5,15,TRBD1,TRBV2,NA,TGTGCCAGCAGTGTCAGGGGGACTAGCAATCAGCCCCAGCATTTT,CASSVRGTSNQPQHF
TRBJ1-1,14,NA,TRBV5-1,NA,TGCGCCAGCAGCTCTCGGGAAAGGAACACTGAAGCTTTCTTT,CASSSRERNTEAFF
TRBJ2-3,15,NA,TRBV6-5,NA,TGTGCCAGCAGTTCCCAGTTCCCCGGCACAGATACGCAGTATTTT,CASSSQFPGTDTQYF
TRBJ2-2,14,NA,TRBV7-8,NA,TGTGCCAGCAGCTTCCTAATAGACACCGGGGAGCTGTTTTTT,CASSFLIDTGELFF
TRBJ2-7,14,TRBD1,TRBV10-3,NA,TGTGCCATCAGCTCCGGGACAGGGCGTTACGAGCAGTACTTC,CAISSGTGRYEQYF
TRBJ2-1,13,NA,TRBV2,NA,TGTGCCAGCAGTGAGTTCCGGGACAATGAGCAGTTCTTC,CASSEFRDNEQFF
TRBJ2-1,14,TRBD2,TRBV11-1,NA,TGTGCCAGCAGCTTAGCAGGGACTAACAATGAGCAGTTCTTC,CASSLAGTNNEQFF
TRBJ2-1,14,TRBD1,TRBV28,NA,TGTGCCAGCAGTGATCGGACAGGGCAAAATGAGCAGTTCTTC,CASSDRTGQNEQFF
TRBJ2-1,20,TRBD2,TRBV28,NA,TGTGCCAGCAGTTCTTCCTGGACTAGCGGGGGCCTAAGGGACAATGATGAGCAGTTCTTC,CASSSSWTSGGLRDNDEQFF
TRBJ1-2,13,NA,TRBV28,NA,TGTGCCAGCAGTTCCGCTCAGAACTATGGCTACACCTTC,CASSSAQNYGYTF
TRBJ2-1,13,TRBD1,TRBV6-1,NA,TGTGCCAGCATTAACAGGGGGGTCAATGAGCAGTTCTTC,CASINRGVNEQFF